Each of the 16 T cell receptor beta chains below was sequenced from the same sample in a study of blood T cell repertoires in COVID-19. Profiled with immunoSEQ multiplex PCR; TCRdb holds only in-frame clones, not every one. Among 150,000 to 200,000 clones listed, approximately 82% were seen once. Sequences were obtained from PBMCs or T cells enriched from blood (not recorded which). The receptors derive from a woman aged 45-65 years who had recovered from COVID-19.

This rearrangement joins TRBV4-2 to TRBJ2-7; 8 bases fit TRBD1. The ends lost 1 base at V and 2 bases at J; junction bases unmatched: 4. Germline V lookup: CDR1 LGHNA, CDR2 YNFKEQ. This CDR3 has 15 amino acids. Here the CDR3 DNA reads TGTGCCAGCAGCCAAGGGACAGGGCCAACCTACGAGCAGTACTTC. Protein: CASSQGTGPTYEQYF.

The chain employs TRBV3-1 (or the pseudogene TRBV3-2) and TRBJ2-7, with D possibly TRBD1 on 6 matching bases. This CDR3 spans 12 amino acids. The V gene lost 1 base and the J gene lost 6 bases, with 7 bases spanning the gap. Germline CDR1 reads LGHDT; CDR2 reads YNNKEL (reference sequence). The CDR3 DNA reads as TGTGCCAGCAGCCAAGCAGGGGCCGAGCAGTACTTC. This sequence encodes CASSQAGAEQYF.

V usage is TRBV19 and J usage is TRBJ2-2; 8 bases align to TRBD2. The germline CDR1 and CDR2 sequences are LNHDA and SQIVND (reference sequence). The CDR3 consists of 17 residues. V shed 6 bases, J shed 0 bases, and the junction held 9 bases outside the gene matches. The DNA of the CDR3 is TGTGCCAGTAGAGGCGGAACTAGCGGAACGAACACCGGGGAGCTGTTTTTT. Translation: CASRGGTSGTNTGELFF.

The J gene is TRBJ2-5, the V gene TRBV21-1; TRBD2, the table's D call, lacks a check against the DNA. TRBV21-1 is deemed a pseudogene. The CDR3 has 14 amino acids. The CDR3 protein is CASSRTSTFFPQYF. The CDR3 DNA follows: TGTGCCAGCAGCAGAACTAGCACCTTCTTCCCCCAGTACTTC.

V and J are TRBV7-3 and TRBJ2-6; no clear D gene. This CDR3 spans 15 amino acids. V lost 5 bases and J lost 0, with 8 bases in between. In germline, CDR1 is SGHTA, CDR2 FQGTGA. CDR3 region: CASSGEPSGANVLTF. Here the CDR3 DNA reads TGTGCCAGCAGCGGTGAGCCCTCTGGGGCCAACGTCCTGACTTTC.

This clone was observed once. The CDR3 is CAWSVGTGVAQPQHF. In DNA form, the CDR3 reads TGTGCCTGGAGTGTAGGGACAGGGGTTGCTCAGCCCCAGCATTTT. The chain links TRBV30 to TRBJ1-5; 10 bases are shared with TRBD1. J was trimmed by 6 bases and V by 0 bases; bases with no gene match: 5. Looked up from germline, CDR1 is GTSNPN and CDR2 is SVGIG (reference sequence). This CDR3 region has 15 residues.

Here the CDR3 DNA reads TGTGCCAGCAGCCGATCCGCCTCGCGGGGATTCTACGAGCAGTACTTC. As protein: CASSRSASRGFYEQYF. V gene TRBV6-6 combines with J gene TRBJ2-7; maybe TRBD2 (6 bases). The CDR3 consists of 16 residues. CDR1 is MNHNY, CDR2 SVGAGI, per germline (reference sequence). Trimming shortened V by 6 bases and J by 3 bases, and 21 bases separated the two germline ends.

The CDR3 region is CASSFGQGKNYGYTF. DNA for the CDR3: TGCGCCAGCAGCTTTGGACAGGGGAAGAACTATGGCTACACCTTC. The rearrangement uses TRBV5-1 and TRBJ1-2, with 9 bases matching TRBD1. Germline V lookup: CDR1 SGHRS, CDR2 YFSETQ. This CDR3 is 15 amino acids long. Trimming removed 2 bases from V and 2 bases from J; junction bases left unmatched: 4.

V gene TRBV9 combines with J gene TRBJ2-6, with a tentative D call TRBD1 (5 bases). V lost 4 bases to trimming and J lost 5 bases, with 10 bases between them. This CDR3 has 14 amino acids. Germline CDR1 reads SGDLS; CDR2 reads YYNGEE. CDR3 nucleotide sequence: TGTGCCAGCAGCCCTTCGGACAGGGCCAACGTCCTGACTTTC. It is translated as CASSPSDRANVLTF.

The genes are TRBV9 and TRBJ2-3, with 7 nucleotides matching TRBD1. There are 14 residues in the CDR3. Losses at the gene ends were 3 bases for V and 8 bases for J; bases not matched to a gene: 9. Germline CDR1 SGDLS, CDR2 YYNGEE. The CDR3 spells CASSDQGGGGTQYF. The CDR3 bases are TGTGCCAGCAGCGACCAAGGGGGCGGAGGTACGCAGTATTTT.

The V gene is TRBV6-2 or TRBV6-3, the J gene TRBJ1-2, with D maybe TRBD1 (6 bases). Germline assignment: CDR1 MNHEY and CDR2 SVGEGT. V gave up 5 bases and J gave up 3 bases, with 10 bases separating them. This CDR3 spans 13 amino acids. The CDR3 loop is CASSNRVDYGYTF. Here the CDR3 DNA reads TGTGCCAGCAGTAACAGGGTGGACTATGGCTACACCTTC.

The table lists this clone with a few counts. V gene TRBV10-3 combines with J gene TRBJ2-5, with 8 bases fitting TRBD1. The CDR3 sequence is 13 residues long. CDR1 is ENHRY and CDR2 is SYGVKD in the germline V gene. Trimming at V came to 6 bases and at J to 5 bases, leaving 5 bases not matched to a gene. The CDR3 nucleotides read TGTGCCATCAGCCGACAGGGGCAGGAGACCCAGTACTTC. Encoded protein: CAISRQGQETQYF.

The rearrangement joins TRBV19 to TRBJ2-2; no firm D call. The germline gives CDR1 LNHDA, CDR2 SQIVND (reference sequence). Trimming cost V 6 bases and J 2 bases, with 10 bases left between them. The CDR3 spans 14 residues. The DNA of the CDR3 is TGTGCCAGTAGCCCACCCCTAAACACCGGGGAGCTGTTTTTT. This sequence encodes CASSPPLNTGELFF. Combining the CDR3 with reference TRBV19 and TRBJ2-2 gives the whole variable domain DGGITQSPKYLFRKEGQNVTLSCEQNLNHDAMYWYRQDPGQGLRLIYYSQIVNDFQKGDIAEGYSVSREKKESFPLTVTSAQKNPTAFYLCASSPPLNTGELFFGEGSRLTVL.

The chain employs TRBV3-1 (or the pseudogene TRBV3-2) and TRBJ2-2, with TRBD2 matching 14 bases. CDR1 LGHDT and CDR2 YNNKEL come from the germline V gene (reference sequence). V gave up 0 bases and J gave up 0 bases; unmatched junction bases: 3. This CDR3 comprises 19 residues. DNA of the CDR3: TGTGCCAGCAGCCAAGATAGGACTAGCGGGAGGACGAACACCGGGGAGCTGTTTTTT. The encoded protein is CASSQDRTSGRTNTGELFF.

This clone has only one observation. The V call is TRBV7-9, the J call TRBJ2-7, with 9 bases fitting TRBD1. V trimming: 5 bases; J trimming: 2 bases; junction bases outside the gene matches: 7. This CDR3 has 15 amino acids. The germline V gene encodes CDR1 SEHNR and CDR2 FQNEAQ (reference sequence). CDR3 sequence: CASSRPGQGPYEQYF. The DNA of the CDR3 is TGTGCCAGCAGCCGACCGGGACAGGGCCCCTACGAGCAGTACTTC.

The chain recombines TRBV18 with TRBJ1-4; 11 bases line up with TRBD1. Germline V lookup: CDR1 KGHSH, CDR2 LQKENI. The CDR3 contains 18 residues. V trimming: 2 bases; J trimming: 5 bases; junction bases outside the gene matches: 10. The CDR3 protein is CASSPEGTGTGGNEKLFF. The CDR3 region has the DNA TGTGCCAGCTCACCAGAAGGGACCGGGACAGGGGGGAATGAAAAACTGTTTTTT.